Reported below is one T cell receptor beta chain. Treatment in this sample: oral pan-JAK inhibitor, 5-10 mg twice daily. Once RNA had been extracted, it was reverse transcribed into cDNA to act as the sequencing template. Using immunoSEQ multiplex PCR, the repertoire was profiled, and TCRdb retains in-frame clones only, with some absent. The top ten hold approximately 3.6% of the sample, which has roughly 110,000 clones, 55% to 60% seen once. This specimen comes from a study of CD8+ T cells in alopecia areata. Study-level background: Treated patients received oral tofacitinib, 5 to 10 mg twice daily.

CDR1 SQVTM and CDR2 ANQGSEA come from the germline V gene. There are 16 residues in the CDR3. V was pared by 5 bases and J by 1 base, with 12 bases of the junction left unmatched. The sequencing here drew on CD4+ T cells sorted from blood, taken at week 24, from a patient treated with tofacitinib. This clonotype originated in a human donor with alopecia areata. The chain couples TRBV29-1 to TRBJ1-1; 8 nucleotides align to TRBD1. CDR3 sequence (DNA): TGCAGCGTTCGGCAACCCGGACAGGGCGAGAACACTGAAGCTTTCTTT. Residues: CSVRQPGQGENTEAFF.